This TCR beta chain came from a study of Ad26.COV2.S vaccination and SARS-CoV-2 variants. Whole-study context: Ad26.COV2.S given intramuscularly, once or twice 56 days apart. Study-wide points: A substantial breadth of spike-specific CD8+ and CD4+ T cell responses after vaccination has been reported. TCR breadth and depth estimates may have understated total T cell responses.

Sample treatment: roughly 19 received Ad26.COV2.S at low or high dose, single or two shots; 5 received placebo; per-sample allocation not given. The samples were gathered on day 63 after the first injection of vaccine or placebo. Points on this clone: Its target is not known.

The method was immunoSEQ multiplex PCR; TCRdb's version includes in-frame clones alone and lacks a portion of them. In the table there are about 410,000 clones, approximately 91% of which are singletons. The CDR3 is 20 residues long. V was shortened by 5 bases and J by 4 bases, with 29 bases between the two germline ends. Germline V lookup: CDR1 MDHEN, CDR2 SYDVKM. The chain joins TRBV28 to TRBJ2-2; D might be TRBD2 (6 bases). The sample here was peripheral blood, taken in a trial of Ad26.COV2.S vaccine versus placebo. The receptor's source is a person between 18 and 59 years old who received the Ad26.COV2.S COVID-19 vaccine or a placebo. The CDR3 here is CASSTRGALGSFRGTGELFF. The CDR3 DNA sequence: TGTGCCAGCAGTACCCGCGGGGCGCTGGGATCATTCCGTGGCACCGGGGAGCTGTTTTTT.